This TCR beta chain comes out of a study of blood T cell repertoires in COVID-19. Study at large: Donors in the United States, Italy and Spain gave samples during acute or convalescent COVID-19. Sample material is recorded as cDNA or gDNA derived from T cells, B-cell-depleted T cells, or PBMCs.

As handled by the study authors: Nucleated cell counts were estimated from reference gene primer amplification. The method was immunoSEQ multiplex PCR; TCRdb's version includes in-frame clones alone and lacks a portion of them. Clone size and V and J calls were adopted from that table, with D and trimming inferred from the DNA. In the table there are about 290,000 clones, approximately 86% of which are singletons. The clonotype originates from a woman in her fifties or sixties with active or convalescent COVID-19. The sample taken for sequencing was peripheral blood.

For the CDR3, the DNA is TGTGCCAGCAATATCCCCAGCGGGTACCAAGAGACCCAGTACTTC. It encodes CASNIPSGYQETQYF. V gene TRBV6-5 combines with J gene TRBJ2-5, with a tentative D call TRBD2 (6 bases). Trimming removed 7 bases at V and 0 bases at J, with 15 bases between. This CDR3 is built from 15 residues. In germline, CDR1 is MNHEY, CDR2 SVGAGI.